Listed here are 10 T cell receptor beta chains from one sample, sequenced in a study of T cell repertoires in cytomegalovirus infection. These receptors have no identified antigens. MiXCR was run by TCRdb on the reads, yielding one entry per CDR3 protein. Here the sample spans approximately 110,000 distinct CDR3 sequences, around 30% being singletons. Sequenced material: CD8+ T cells from cultured PBMCs, taken from culture after CMV antigen stimulation. All receptors come from a human donor in good health (CMV status not recorded). Some clones in this sample may be carry-over from other donors' samples.

The chain carries TRBV19 and TRBJ1-5, with 10 bases identical to TRBD1. After removal of 4 bases from V and 0 bases from J, the junction contained 9 bases not matched to a gene. The CDR3 consists of 18 residues. The germline V gene encodes CDR1 LNHDA and CDR2 SQIVND (reference sequence). The CDR3 DNA is TGTGCCAGTAGTACCAGTGGACAGGGGGAGGCTAGCAATCAGCCCCAGCATTTT. Translation gives CASSTSGQGEASNQPQHF. Filled out from reference TRBV19 and TRBJ1-5, the complete variable domain reads DGGITQSPKYLFRKEGQNVTLSCEQNLNHDAMYWYRQDPGQGLRLIYYSQIVNDFQKGDIAEGYSVSREKKESFPLTVTSAQKNPTAFYLCASSTSGQGEASNQPQHFGDGTRLSIL.

This clonotype was observed a single time. The rearrangement uses TRBV11-1 and TRBJ1-1; D not certain. V lost 1 base and J lost 5, with 11 bases in between. This CDR3 is built from 14 residues. Germline assignment: CDR1 SGHAT and CDR2 FQDESV (reference sequence). Written as DNA, the CDR3 is TGTGCCAGCAGCTTAGAAGGTTCGTGGACTGAAGCTTTCTTT. This sequence encodes CASSLEGSWTEAFF.

This clonotype was seen ten or more times. The V gene is TRBV7-6, the J gene TRBJ2-3; D may correspond to TRBD1 or TRBD2 (6 bases each). The CDR3 consists of 16 residues. Germline V gene lookup returns CDR1 SGHVS and CDR2 FNYEAQ. The ends were cut back, 2 bases at V and 2 bases at J, with 14 bases in the middle. CDR3 bases: TGTGCCAGCAGCTTATCGGGGGCAGGGAACACAGATACGCAGTATTTT. Encoded protein: CASSLSGAGNTDTQYF.

The CDR3 DNA reads TGCAGTGCTAGGGACGGACAGGGCGCTAATGAAAAACTGTTTTTT. This sequence encodes CSARDGQGANEKLFF. The gene calls are TRBV20-1 and TRBJ1-4; 8 positions match TRBD1. The CDR3 is made up of 15 amino acids. Germline V gene data show CDR1 as DFQATT and CDR2 as SNEGSKA (reference sequence). With V trimmed by 3 bases and J by 3 bases, 6 bases remained unmatched.

This clonotype was seen only once. Since a much larger clone is just one base distant, this may be a read error. This chain joins TRBV7-4 and TRBJ2-1; weak D call: TRBD1 (5 bases). Germline loops: CDR1 SGHVT, CDR2 SQSDAQ. The CDR3 sequence is 14 residues long. V was cut by 5 bases and J by 2 bases, with 10 bases left in between. The CDR3 coding sequence is TGTGCCAGCAGCGGGGCCAACCCCTACAATGAGCAGTTCTTC. Its protein is CASSGANPYNEQFF.

This clonotype was seen a single time. The chain uses TRBV10-3 and TRBJ1-6; TRBD1 might be the D (5 bases). The V end lost 4 bases, the J end lost 7 bases, and 14 bases lay between the germline ends. Germline lookup yields CDR1 ENHRY and CDR2 SYGVKD. The CDR3 has 15 amino acids. CDR3 sequence (DNA): TGTGCCATCAGTGTCCACCGGGACTCCAATTCACCCCTCCACTTT. Translation gives CAISVHRDSNSPLHF.

The chain links TRBV7-9 to TRBJ2-2; 8 bases agree with TRBD2. The V gene's germline CDR1 is SEHNR and CDR2 FQNEAQ (reference sequence). The CDR3 runs 17 residues. The junction had 4 bases not matched to a gene; V was cut back by 0 bases and J by 1 base. The CDR3 here is CASSLALSGGNTGELFF. Here the CDR3 DNA reads TGTGCCAGCAGCTTAGCTCTGAGCGGGGGGAACACCGGGGAGCTGTTTTTT.

This clonotype has ten or more counts. This sequence joins TRBV7-2 and TRBJ1-4; no clear D. Germline assignment: CDR1 SGHTA and CDR2 FQGNSA. This CDR3 contains 13 residues. V lost 6 bases, J lost 6 bases, and 11 bases lay in between. Here the CDR3 DNA reads TGTGCCAGCAGAGCGACCGTGTATGAAAAACTGTTTTTT. This sequence encodes CASRATVYEKLFF.

In this sample, this clonotype turned up a few times. CDR3 coding DNA: TGTGCCAGCAGTTTGGAGGGGATCGGGGCAACTAATGAAAAACTGTTTTTT. This encodes CASSLEGIGATNEKLFF. The chain joins TRBV28 to TRBJ1-4; TRBD1 is a possible D gene (5 bases). There are 17 residues in the CDR3. In germline, CDR1 is MDHEN, CDR2 SYDVKM. V lost 3 bases to trimming and J lost 0 bases, with 14 bases between them. Supplemented by reference TRBV28 and TRBJ1-4, the full variable domain reads DVKVTQSSRYLVKRTGEKVFLECVQDMDHENMFWYRQDPGLGLRLIYFSYDVKMKEKGDIPEGYSVSREKKERFSLILESASTNQTSMYLCASSLEGIGATNEKLFFGSGTQLSVL.

This chain links TRBV19 with TRBJ1-5; no firm D call. The germline V gene encodes CDR1 LNHDA and CDR2 SQIVND (reference sequence). V was shortened by 8 bases and J by 6 bases, with 23 bases between the two germline ends. CDR3 length: 16 residues. CDR3 DNA: TGTGCCAGTGCCCTGTTGGGGTTGGGGATGGGTCAGCCCCAGCATTTT. This encodes CASALLGLGMGQPQHF.